This T cell receptor (beta chain) was recovered during a study of human thymus T cells. Corrective cardiac surgery supplied the resected thymus tissue. Sequencing used immunoSEQ multiplex PCR; TCRdb keeps in-frame clones, though not all of them. The data contain more than 70,000 clones, around 96% of them singletons. This CDR3 comprises 13 residues. The V gene's germline CDR1 is MNHEY and CDR2 SVGAGI. V gave up 5 bases and J gave up 5 bases; unmatched junction bases: 5. This clone has only one observation. Antigen unknown. Study observations and caveats: A high degree of thymic repertoire overlap among unrelated individuals was reported in related research. In thymic and blood repertoires alike, V and J usage looked biased.

The genes are TRBV6-5 and TRBJ1-2; 7 bases map to TRBD1. The sequence was obtained from a boy under two years old with a congenital heart defect but otherwise immunologically healthy. The sample comprised thymus tissue. The CDR3 nucleotides read TGTGCCAGCAGTCTCAGGGGGGAATATGGCTACACCTTC. Encoded protein: CASSLRGEYGYTF.